The 30 T cell receptor beta chains given below trace back to one sample, sequenced in a study of response to subunit inactivated influenza vaccine. TCRdb used MiXCR to reprocess the RT-PCR reads, holding one entry per CDR3 protein. The sample records 650,000 or so distinct CDR3 sequences, 14% being singletons. The starting material was PBMCs from blood, obtained about 14 days before vaccination. These receptor sequences come from a man aged 45-60 years who received an inactivated influenza vaccine.

This chain joins TRBV9 and TRBJ1-6, with D unresolved. CDR3 length: 14 amino acids. Per germline, CDR1 SGDLS and CDR2 YYNGEE. The V gene lost 0 bases and the J gene lost 12 bases, with 13 bases spanning the gap. The CDR3 DNA follows: TGTGCCAGCAGCGTAGATGTGGGGTTGAGACCCCTCCACTTT. Protein product: CASSVDVGLRPLHF.

Of note for this clonotype: One end of the junction varies from germline; a read error may be responsible. The V gene is TRBV15, the J gene TRBJ1-3, with no clear D. This CDR3 comprises 12 residues. The germline gives CDR1 LNHNV, CDR2 YYDKDF (reference sequence). The CDR3 DNA sequence: TGTGCCACCAGCAGAGATGGGCAGTCTACCGATTTT. It encodes CATSRDGQSTDF.

This chain uses TRBV5-1 with TRBJ2-1, with 9 bases aligning to TRBD1. V shed 3 bases and J 6 bases; nucleotides not matched to a gene: 1. Germline assignment: CDR1 SGHRS and CDR2 YFSETQ. This CDR3 spans 13 amino acids. CDR3: CASSWGQGNEQFF. CDR3 nucleotide sequence: TGCGCCAGCAGCTGGGGACAGGGCAATGAGCAGTTCTTC.

This clonotype was counted only a few times. The V call is TRBV20-1, the J call TRBJ2-5, with a possible D match to TRBD2 (7 bases). The germline V gene encodes CDR1 DFQATT and CDR2 SNEGSKA (reference sequence). The CDR3 spans 16 residues. V was cut by 4 bases and J by 2 bases, with 20 bases left in between. The CDR3 loop reads CSATFWGGKAQETQYF. The CDR3, as DNA: TGCAGTGCTACCTTCTGGGGGGGCAAGGCTCAAGAGACCCAGTACTTC.

This clonotype occurred a few times. The chain couples TRBV7-9 to TRBJ1-6; D not certain. With 2 bases removed from V and 10 bases from J, the gap between germline ends came to 12 bases. CDR1 and CDR2 (germline): SEHNR, FQNEAQ (reference sequence). The CDR3 has 14 residues. The CDR3 is CASSLISGYSPLHF. CDR3 nucleotide sequence: TGTGCCAGCAGCTTAATTTCGGGATACTCACCCCTCCACTTT.

This clonotype was picked up a small number of times. The chain recombines TRBV2 with TRBJ2-1; unclear D gene. Germline CDR1 reads SNHLY; CDR2 reads FYNNEI. Trimming removed 7 bases from V and 5 bases from J, with 18 bases in between. This CDR3 contains 15 residues. The DNA of the CDR3 is TGTGCCAGCACTGAGTACGCCTTTACAAACAATGAGCAGTTCTTC. It translates to CASTEYAFTNNEQFF.

The sample holds a few counts of this clonotype. The CDR3 DNA is TGCAGCGTTGAAGCCGCAGCGCCTGTTGATACGCAGTATTTT. Translated, it gives CSVEAAAPVDTQYF. The gene calls are TRBV29-1 and TRBJ2-3; D unclear. In germline, CDR1 is SQVTM, CDR2 ANQGSEA. The CDR3 is 14 residues long. The germline V and J ends were trimmed by 1 base and 6 bases, with 14 bases remaining between them.

This chain links TRBV27 with TRBJ2-7; tentative D call: TRBD1 (6 bases). From germline, CDR1 is MNHEY and CDR2 SMNVEV (reference sequence). Trimming removed 5 bases from V and 3 bases from J, with 11 bases in between. CDR3 length: 13 amino acids. The CDR3 DNA reads as TGTGCCAGCAGTCCCTCGGACAGCTACGAGCAGTACTTC. It encodes CASSPSDSYEQYF.

A few counts support this clonotype. This chain joins TRBV7-9 and TRBJ1-4; unclear D gene. V lost 1 base and J 2 bases, leaving 11 bases between the germline ends. Germline loops: CDR1 SEHNR, CDR2 FQNEAQ (reference sequence). This CDR3 has 16 amino acids. The CDR3 sequence is CASSLVSWATNEKLFF. In nucleotides, the CDR3 is TGTGCCAGCAGCTTAGTCAGCTGGGCCACTAATGAAAAACTGTTTTTT. Looking up the rest from reference TRBV7-9 and TRBJ1-4 gives the full variable domain: DTGVSQNPRHKITKRGQNVTFRCDPISEHNRLYWYRQTLGQGPEFLTYFQNEAQLEKSRLLSDRFSAERPKGSFSTLEIQRTEQGDSAMYLCASSLVSWATNEKLFFGSGTQLSVL.

This clonotype has more than one count but fewer than ten. The rearrangement joins TRBV6-2 or TRBV6-3 to TRBJ1-5; D remains ambiguous. The CDR3 spans 14 residues. V dropped 2 bases and J dropped 4 bases, with 9 bases sitting between them. Per germline, CDR1 MNHEY and CDR2 SVGEGT. CDR3 nucleotides: TGTGCCAGCAGTTACCTGGTACCAAATCAGCCCCAGCATTTT. The encoded protein is CASSYLVPNQPQHF.

This rearrangement joins TRBV3-1 to TRBJ2-1; maybe TRBD2 (6 bases). The ends were cut back, 5 bases at V and 4 bases at J, with 15 bases in the middle. CDR3 length: 15 residues. CDR1 and CDR2 from the germline V gene are LGHDT and YNNKEL (reference sequence). The CDR3 sequence: CASSGAGGFYNEQFF. CDR3 nucleotides: TGTGCCAGCAGCGGAGCCGGGGGTTTTTACAATGAGCAGTTCTTC.

V and J are TRBV20-1 and TRBJ2-2; maybe TRBD1 (6 bases). The CDR3 is 14 residues long. Per germline, CDR1 DFQATT and CDR2 SNEGSKA (reference sequence). The ends were cut back, 0 bases at V and 5 bases at J, with 10 bases in the middle. The CDR3 spells CSAREGARTGELFF. CDR3 bases: TGCAGTGCTAGAGAGGGGGCCCGGACCGGGGAGCTGTTTTTT.

The chain combines TRBV28 with TRBJ2-7, with D perhaps assigned TRBD1 or TRBD2 (5 bases each). The CDR3 totals 16 residues. The V end was cut by 3 bases, the J end by 7 bases, with 22 bases between. Germline V lookup: CDR1 MDHEN, CDR2 SYDVKM. In nucleotides, the CDR3 is TGTGCCAGCAGTTTGGGAGAGCTGGGGCCCCCGGGGGAGCAGTACTTC. It translates to CASSLGELGPPGEQYF.

This clonotype has a handful of counts. CDR3 sequence reads: CASSYRRVENTEAFF. In DNA, the CDR3 is TGTGCCAGCAGTTACAGGAGGGTTGAGAACACTGAAGCTTTCTTT. The chain employs TRBV6-2 or TRBV6-3 and TRBJ1-1; D unresolved. Trimming took 2 bases from V and 1 from J, leaving 11 bases between them. The germline V gene encodes CDR1 MNHEY and CDR2 SVGEGT. The CDR3 has 15 amino acids.

Many counts were recorded for this clonotype. The chain joins TRBV29-1 to TRBJ1-2; no definite D call. This CDR3 is built from 12 residues. V lost 3 bases and J lost 5, with 10 bases in between. Germline V lookup: CDR1 SQVTM, CDR2 ANQGSEA. As DNA, the CDR3 is TGCAGCGTTGATATGGGTTCTTATGGCTACACCTTC. Protein: CSVDMGSYGYTF.

This clonotype was detected many times. The gene calls are TRBV11-1 and TRBJ2-2, with 7 bases lining up with TRBD1. V dropped 5 bases and J dropped 0; count of bases not matched to a gene: 12. The CDR3 sequence is 18 residues long. Germline assignment: CDR1 SGHAT and CDR2 FQDESV (reference sequence). As DNA, the CDR3 is TGTGCCAGCAGCAAACTTCCCCGGGACAGACCGAACACCGGGGAGCTGTTTTTT. It specifies CASSKLPRDRPNTGELFF.

This clonotype has a handful of counts. This sequence joins TRBV7-8 and TRBJ2-1; 12 nucleotides line up with TRBD2. V lost 2 bases, J lost 4 bases, and 3 bases stayed unmatched. Germline CDR1 is SGHVS and CDR2 is FQNEAQ. The CDR3 loop spans 16 amino acids. CDR3 sequence reads: CASSLRTSGIYNEQFF. CDR3 in DNA: TGTGCCAGCAGCTTAAGGACTAGCGGGATTTACAATGAGCAGTTCTTC. Supplemented by reference TRBV7-8 and TRBJ2-1, the full variable domain reads GAGVSQSPRYKVAKRGQDVALRCDPISGHVSLFWYQQALGQGPEFLTYFQNEAQLDKSGLPSDRFFAERPEGSVSTLKIQRTQQEDSAVYLCASSLRTSGIYNEQFFGPGTRLTVL.

This clonotype was detected many times. The genes are TRBV3-1 and TRBJ2-7; unclear D gene. V shed 6 bases and J shed 3 bases, with 6 bases lying between them. The CDR3 extends over 11 amino acids. Germline-derived CDR1 and CDR2 are LGHDT and YNNKEL (reference sequence). The CDR3: CASSLLYEQYF. CDR3 DNA: TGTGCCAGCAGTTTGCTCTACGAGCAGTACTTC.

CDR3 sequence (DNA): TGTGCCAGCAGCGAGGGTTGGGACAGCCCCTATGGCTACACCTTC. Translation: CASSEGWDSPYGYTF. J is TRBJ1-2 and V is TRBV9, with 7 bases lining up with TRBD1. Germline V lookup: CDR1 SGDLS, CDR2 YYNGEE. The CDR3 loop spans 15 amino acids. V lost 3 bases and J lost 4; bases outside the gene matches: 9.

This clonotype occurred a few times. J is TRBJ2-7 and V is TRBV11-2; D call uncertain. The CDR3 extends over 17 amino acids. The germline CDR1 and CDR2 sequences are SGHAT and FQNNGV. V lost 0 bases to trimming and J lost 2 bases, with 17 bases between them. The CDR3 loop is CASSLEDWYSTTYEQYF. CDR3 bases: TGTGCCAGCAGCTTAGAAGACTGGTACTCCACTACCTACGAGCAGTACTTC.

This clonotype came up many times. J is TRBJ2-5 and V is TRBV29-1; D not certain. V gave up 3 bases and J gave up 1 base, with 3 bases separating them. CDR3 length: 11 residues. CDR1 is SQVTM, CDR2 ANQGSEA, per germline. The CDR3 loop is CSVDSQETQYF. The CDR3 nucleotides read TGCAGCGTTGACAGCCAAGAGACCCAGTACTTC.

This clonotype has more than one count but fewer than ten. The chain combines TRBV28 with TRBJ2-3; 14 bases are shared with TRBD2. Germline trimming cut 7 bases from V and 7 bases from J; bases unmatched to any gene: 10. This CDR3 has 16 amino acids. Per the germline V gene, CDR1 is MDHEN and CDR2 is SYDVKM. CDR3 sequence reads: CASNPPGLAGEYTQYF. For the CDR3, the DNA is TGTGCCAGCAATCCACCGGGACTAGCGGGAGAATATACGCAGTATTTT.

This chain connects TRBV18 to TRBJ2-2; D is perhaps TRBD1 or TRBD2 (6 bases each). Germline V lookup: CDR1 KGHSH, CDR2 LQKENI. This CDR3 has 17 amino acids. Trimming cost V 3 bases and J 0 bases, with 14 bases left between them. The CDR3 is CASSPGGHPSNTGELFF. In nucleotides, the CDR3 is TGTGCCAGCTCACCGGGGGGACACCCCTCGAACACCGGGGAGCTGTTTTTT.

The table lists this clonotype with many counts. V usage is TRBV7-9 and J usage is TRBJ2-1; TRBD2 aligns across 9 bases. This CDR3 has 15 residues. The V segment lost 3 bases and the J segment 9 bases; nucleotides outside the gene matches: 9. Germline V lookup: CDR1 SEHNR, CDR2 FQNEAQ (reference sequence). As DNA, the CDR3 is TGTGCCAGCAGCTTTGCGGCGGGGGGGCCTCTTGAGCAGTTCTTC. The encoded protein is CASSFAAGGPLEQFF.

The chain employs TRBV6-1 and TRBJ1-1; 8 bases fit TRBD1. Germline CDR1 and CDR2: MNHNS and SASEGT. Unmatched junction bases numbered 5, after V lost 3 bases and J lost 5 bases. This CDR3 contains 14 residues. CDR3 region: CASSEAGGWTEAFF. Here the CDR3 DNA reads TGTGCCAGCAGTGAGGCAGGGGGCTGGACTGAAGCTTTCTTT.

The J gene is TRBJ2-3, the V gene TRBV11-2, with TRBD1 matching 9 bases. CDR1 is SGHAT and CDR2 is FQNNGV in the germline V gene. This CDR3 contains 18 residues. The ends lost 5 bases at V and 3 bases at J; junction bases unmatched: 15. The CDR3 DNA reads TGTGCCAGCAGCCCCAACCCGGATTTTGGACAGGGGACAGATACGCAGTATTTT. This encodes CASSPNPDFGQGTDTQYF.

The rearrangement links TRBV9 to TRBJ2-7; D ambiguous. The CDR3 spans 14 residues. V lost 0 bases to trimming and J lost 1 base, with 8 bases between them. CDR1 is SGDLS, CDR2 YYNGEE, per germline. The CDR3, as DNA: TGTGCCAGCAGCGTAGCTGCACTATCCTACGAGCAGTACTTC. This sequence encodes CASSVAALSYEQYF.

This clonotype was detected many times. The J gene is TRBJ2-7, the V gene TRBV7-2; D is unresolved. The CDR3 spans 14 residues. V dropped 0 bases and J dropped 5 bases, with 11 bases sitting between them. CDR1 is SGHTA, CDR2 FQGNSA, per germline. CDR3 nucleotide sequence: TGTGCCAGCAGCTTAGCCCCGAGTAAGGACGAGCAGTACTTC. This codes for CASSLAPSKDEQYF.

The J gene is TRBJ2-3, the V gene TRBV28; 10 bases align to TRBD2. Germline V gene data show CDR1 as MDHEN and CDR2 as SYDVKM. The CDR3 is 17 amino acids. V lost 6 bases to trimming and J lost 4 bases; unmatched junction nucleotides: 13. The CDR3 DNA reads as TGTGCCAGCAGCTCGGGGCGGGGAGCGGGAGGGGCAGATACGCAGTATTTT. Translated: CASSSGRGAGGADTQYF.

This clonotype was counted only a few times. The CDR3 DNA reads TGCGCCAGCAGCCAAGATTTGACTAGCGGGAGTACAGATACGCAGTATTTT. The encoded protein is CASSQDLTSGSTDTQYF. This chain links TRBV4-3 with TRBJ2-3; 12 nucleotides align to TRBD2. Germline V lookup: CDR1 LGHNA, CDR2 YSLEER. CDR3 size: 17 residues. The V and J ends lost 0 bases and 3 bases, in that order; junction bases with no gene match: 4.